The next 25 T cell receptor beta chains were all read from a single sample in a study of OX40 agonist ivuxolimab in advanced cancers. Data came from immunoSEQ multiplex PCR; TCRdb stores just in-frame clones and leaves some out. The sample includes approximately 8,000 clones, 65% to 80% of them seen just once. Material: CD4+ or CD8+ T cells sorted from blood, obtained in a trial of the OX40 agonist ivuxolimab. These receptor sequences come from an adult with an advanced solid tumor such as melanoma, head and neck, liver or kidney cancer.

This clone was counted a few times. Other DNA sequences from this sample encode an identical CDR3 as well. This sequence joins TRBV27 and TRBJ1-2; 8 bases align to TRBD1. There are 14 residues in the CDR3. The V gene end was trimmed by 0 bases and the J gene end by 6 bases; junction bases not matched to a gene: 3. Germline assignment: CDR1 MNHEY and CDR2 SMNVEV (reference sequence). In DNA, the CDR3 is TGTGCCAGCAGTTTATCGCCAGGGGGCAATGGCTACACCTTC. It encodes CASSLSPGGNGYTF.

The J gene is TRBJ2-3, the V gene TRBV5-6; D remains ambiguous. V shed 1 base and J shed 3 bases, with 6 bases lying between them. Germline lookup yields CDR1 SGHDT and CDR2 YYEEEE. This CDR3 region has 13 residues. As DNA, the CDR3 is TGTGCCAGCAGCTTGCTTCGGACAGATACGCAGTATTTT. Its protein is CASSLLRTDTQYF. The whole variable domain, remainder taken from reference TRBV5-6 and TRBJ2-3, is DAGVTQSPTHLIKTRGQQVTLRCSPKSGHDTVSWYQQALGQGPQFIFQYYEEEERQRGNFPDRFSGHQFPNYSSELNVNALLLGDSALYLCASSLLRTDTQYFGPGTRLTVL.

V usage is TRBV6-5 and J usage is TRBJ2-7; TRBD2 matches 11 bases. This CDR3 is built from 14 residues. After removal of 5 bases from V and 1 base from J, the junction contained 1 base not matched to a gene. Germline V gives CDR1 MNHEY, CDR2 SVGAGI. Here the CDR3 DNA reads TGTGCCAGCAGTGGGACTAGCGGTTCCTACGAGCAGTACTTC. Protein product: CASSGTSGSYEQYF.

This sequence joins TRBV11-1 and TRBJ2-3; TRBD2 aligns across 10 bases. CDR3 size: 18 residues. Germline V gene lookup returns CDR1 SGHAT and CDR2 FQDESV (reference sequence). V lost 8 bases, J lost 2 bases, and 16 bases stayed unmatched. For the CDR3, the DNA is TGTGCCAGCCACAGTTGGGGAGCGGGGGGGATTTACACAGATACGCAGTATTTT. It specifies CASHSWGAGGIYTDTQYF.

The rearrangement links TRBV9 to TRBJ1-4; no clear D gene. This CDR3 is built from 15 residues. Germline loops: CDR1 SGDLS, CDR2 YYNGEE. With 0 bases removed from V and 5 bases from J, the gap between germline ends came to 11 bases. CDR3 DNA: TGTGCCAGCAGCGTAGCGACGGATAGGAATGAAAAACTGTTTTTT. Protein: CASSVATDRNEKLFF.

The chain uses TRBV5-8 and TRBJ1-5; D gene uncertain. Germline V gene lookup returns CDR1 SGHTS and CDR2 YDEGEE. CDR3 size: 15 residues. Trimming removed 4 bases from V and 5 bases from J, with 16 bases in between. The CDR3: CASSRPGREDQPQHF. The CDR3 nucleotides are TGTGCCAGCAGCCGACCAGGTAGGGAAGATCAGCCCCAGCATTTT.

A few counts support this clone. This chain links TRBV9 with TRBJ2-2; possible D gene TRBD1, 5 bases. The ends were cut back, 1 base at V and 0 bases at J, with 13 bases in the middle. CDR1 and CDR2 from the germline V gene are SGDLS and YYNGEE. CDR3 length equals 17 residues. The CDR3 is CASSVRQGPANTGELFF. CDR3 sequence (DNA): TGTGCCAGCAGCGTACGGCAGGGCCCCGCGAACACCGGGGAGCTGTTTTTT.

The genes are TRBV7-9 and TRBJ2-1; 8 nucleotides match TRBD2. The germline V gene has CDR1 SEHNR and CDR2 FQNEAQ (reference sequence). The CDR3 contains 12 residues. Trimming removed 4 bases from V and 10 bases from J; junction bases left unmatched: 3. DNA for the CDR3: TGTGCCAGCAGCTCGGGGGGGGCGGAGCAGTTCTTC. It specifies CASSSGGAEQFF.

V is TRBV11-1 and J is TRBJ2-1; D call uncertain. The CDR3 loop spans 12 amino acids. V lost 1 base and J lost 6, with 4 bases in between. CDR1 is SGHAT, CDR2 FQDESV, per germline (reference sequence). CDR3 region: CASSLGSNEQFF. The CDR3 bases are TGTGCCAGCAGCTTAGGCTCCAATGAGCAGTTCTTC. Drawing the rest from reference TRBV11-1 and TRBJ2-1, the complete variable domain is EAEVAQSPRYKITEKSQAVAFWCDPISGHATLYWYRQILGQGPELLVQFQDESVVDDSQLPKDRFSAERLKGVDSTLKIQPAELGDSAMYLCASSLGSNEQFFGPGTRLTVL.

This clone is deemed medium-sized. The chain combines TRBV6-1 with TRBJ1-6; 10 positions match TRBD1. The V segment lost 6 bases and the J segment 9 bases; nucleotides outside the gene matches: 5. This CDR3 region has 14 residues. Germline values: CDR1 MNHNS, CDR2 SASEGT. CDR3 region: CASSGQGVTSPLHF. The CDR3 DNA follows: TGTGCCAGCAGCGGACAGGGGGTAACTTCACCCCTCCACTTT.

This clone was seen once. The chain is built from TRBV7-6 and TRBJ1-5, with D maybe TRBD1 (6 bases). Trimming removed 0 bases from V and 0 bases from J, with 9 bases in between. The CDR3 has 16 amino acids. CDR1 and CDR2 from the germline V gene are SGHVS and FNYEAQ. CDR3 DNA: TGTGCCAGCAGCTTAGCCCCAGGGGATAGCAATCAGCCCCAGCATTTT. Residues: CASSLAPGDSNQPQHF.

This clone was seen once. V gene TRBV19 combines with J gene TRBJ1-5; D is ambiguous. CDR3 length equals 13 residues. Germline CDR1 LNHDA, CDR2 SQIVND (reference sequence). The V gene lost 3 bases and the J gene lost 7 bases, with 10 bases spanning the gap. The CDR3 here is CASSISSRQPQHF. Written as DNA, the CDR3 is TGTGCCAGTAGTATCTCATCCCGGCAGCCCCAGCATTTT.

The CDR3 loop is CASSMTGYANTGELFF. CDR3 in DNA: TGTGCCAGCAGCATGACAGGCTACGCGAACACCGGGGAGCTGTTTTTT. This chain links TRBV7-8 with TRBJ2-2; D is perhaps TRBD1 (6 bases). The CDR3 is 16 amino acids. Deletions cut 5 bases from V and 0 bases from J, with 13 bases between. Germline-derived CDR1 and CDR2 are SGHVS and FQNEAQ.

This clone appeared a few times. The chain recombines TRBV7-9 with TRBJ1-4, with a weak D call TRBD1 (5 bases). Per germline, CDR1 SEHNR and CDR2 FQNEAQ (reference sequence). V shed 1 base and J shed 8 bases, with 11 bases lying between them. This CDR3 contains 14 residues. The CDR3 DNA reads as TGTGCCAGCAGCTTAGGGCAGGGATTGGAAAAACTGTTTTTT. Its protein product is CASSLGQGLEKLFF.

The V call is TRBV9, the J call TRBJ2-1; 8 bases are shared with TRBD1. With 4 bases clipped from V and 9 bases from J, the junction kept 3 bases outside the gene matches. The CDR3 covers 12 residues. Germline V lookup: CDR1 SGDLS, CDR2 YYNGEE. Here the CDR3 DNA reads TGTGCCAGCAGCCCAGGGGGCGGTGAGCAGTTCTTC. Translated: CASSPGGGEQFF.

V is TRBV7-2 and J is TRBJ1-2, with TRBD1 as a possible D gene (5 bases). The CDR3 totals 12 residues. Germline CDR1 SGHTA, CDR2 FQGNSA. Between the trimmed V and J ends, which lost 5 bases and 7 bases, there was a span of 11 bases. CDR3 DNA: TGTGCCAGCAGCCCCAGGACAACTGGCTACACCTTC. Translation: CASSPRTTGYTF.

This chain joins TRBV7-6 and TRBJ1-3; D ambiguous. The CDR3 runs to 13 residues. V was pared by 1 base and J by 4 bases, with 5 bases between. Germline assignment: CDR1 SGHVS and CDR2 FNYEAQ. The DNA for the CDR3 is TGTGCCAGCAGCTTAGAGCTCGGAAACACCATATATTTT. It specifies CASSLELGNTIYF. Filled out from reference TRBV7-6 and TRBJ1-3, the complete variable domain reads GAGVSQSPRYKVTKRGQDVALRCDPISGHVSLYWYRQALGQGPEFLTYFNYEAQQDKSGLPNDRFSAERPEGSISTLTIQRTEQRDSAMYRCASSLELGNTIYFGEGSWLTVV.

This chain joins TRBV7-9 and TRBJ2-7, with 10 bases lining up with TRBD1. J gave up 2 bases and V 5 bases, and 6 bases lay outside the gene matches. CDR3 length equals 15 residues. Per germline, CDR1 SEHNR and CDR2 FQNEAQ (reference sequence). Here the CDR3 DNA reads TGTGCCAGCAGCGCCACCGGGACAGGGGCCTACGAGCAGTACTTC. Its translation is CASSATGTGAYEQYF.

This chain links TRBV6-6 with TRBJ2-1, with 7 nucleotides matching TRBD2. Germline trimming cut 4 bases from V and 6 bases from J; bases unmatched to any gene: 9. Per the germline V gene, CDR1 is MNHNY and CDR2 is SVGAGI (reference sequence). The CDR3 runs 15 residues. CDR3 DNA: TGTGCCAGCAGTTGGGTACGGGGCGGGGGCAATGAGCAGTTCTTC. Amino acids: CASSWVRGGGNEQFF.

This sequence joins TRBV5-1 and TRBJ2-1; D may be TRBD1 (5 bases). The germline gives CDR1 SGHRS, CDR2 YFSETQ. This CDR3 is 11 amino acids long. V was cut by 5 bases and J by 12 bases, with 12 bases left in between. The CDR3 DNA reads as TGCGCCAGCAGGGATCGGCAGGGGCAGTTCTTC. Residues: CASRDRQGQFF.

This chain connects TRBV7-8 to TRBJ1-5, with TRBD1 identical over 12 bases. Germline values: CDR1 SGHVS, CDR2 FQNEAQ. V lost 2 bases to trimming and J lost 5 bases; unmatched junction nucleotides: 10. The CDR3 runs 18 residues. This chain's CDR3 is CASSLSPLGTGGDQPQHF. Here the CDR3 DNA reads TGTGCCAGCAGCTTATCGCCCCTCGGGACAGGGGGCGATCAGCCCCAGCATTTT.

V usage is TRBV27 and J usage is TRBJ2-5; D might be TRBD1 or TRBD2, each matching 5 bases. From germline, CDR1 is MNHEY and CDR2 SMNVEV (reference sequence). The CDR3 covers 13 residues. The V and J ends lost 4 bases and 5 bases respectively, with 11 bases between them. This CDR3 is CASSSGTIETQYF. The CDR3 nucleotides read TGTGCCAGCAGTTCTGGGACGATCGAGACCCAGTACTTC.

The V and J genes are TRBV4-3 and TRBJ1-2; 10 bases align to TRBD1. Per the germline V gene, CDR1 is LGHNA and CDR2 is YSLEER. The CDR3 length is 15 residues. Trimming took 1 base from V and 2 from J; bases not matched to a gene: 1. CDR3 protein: CASSQVTGGNYGYTF. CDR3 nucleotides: TGCGCCAGCAGCCAAGTGACAGGGGGCAACTATGGCTACACCTTC.

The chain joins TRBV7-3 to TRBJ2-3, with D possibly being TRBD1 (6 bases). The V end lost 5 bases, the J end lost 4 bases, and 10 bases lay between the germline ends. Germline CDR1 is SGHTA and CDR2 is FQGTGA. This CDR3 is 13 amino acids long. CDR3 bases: TGTGCCAGCAGCCCAAGGGGGTCAGATACGCAGTATTTT. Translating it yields CASSPRGSDTQYF.

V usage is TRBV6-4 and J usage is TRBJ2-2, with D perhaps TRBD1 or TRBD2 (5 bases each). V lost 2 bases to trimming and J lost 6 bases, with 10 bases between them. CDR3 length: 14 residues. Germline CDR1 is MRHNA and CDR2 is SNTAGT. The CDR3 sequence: CASSDNLGAGELFF. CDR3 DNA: TGTGCCAGCAGTGACAATTTGGGGGCCGGGGAGCTGTTTTTT.